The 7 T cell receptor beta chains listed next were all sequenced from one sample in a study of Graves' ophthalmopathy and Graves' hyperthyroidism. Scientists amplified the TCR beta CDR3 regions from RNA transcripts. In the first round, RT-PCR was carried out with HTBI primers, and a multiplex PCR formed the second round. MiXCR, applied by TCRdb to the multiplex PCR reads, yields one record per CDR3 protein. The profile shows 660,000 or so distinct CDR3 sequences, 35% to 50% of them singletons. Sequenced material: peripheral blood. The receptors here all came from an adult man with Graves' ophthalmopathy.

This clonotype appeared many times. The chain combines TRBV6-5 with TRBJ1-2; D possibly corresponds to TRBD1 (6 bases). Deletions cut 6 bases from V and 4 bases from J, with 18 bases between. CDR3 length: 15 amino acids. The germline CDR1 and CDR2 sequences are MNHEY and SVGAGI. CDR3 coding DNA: TGTGCCAGCAGCCATCTGGACAGTCTTAGCTATGGCTACACCTTC. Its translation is CASSHLDSLSYGYTF.

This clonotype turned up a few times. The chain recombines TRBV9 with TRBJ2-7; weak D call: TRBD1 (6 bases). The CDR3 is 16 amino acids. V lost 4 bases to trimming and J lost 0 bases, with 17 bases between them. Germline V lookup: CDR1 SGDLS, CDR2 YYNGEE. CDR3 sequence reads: CASSLDRLSNSYEQYF. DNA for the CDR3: TGTGCCAGCAGCCTGGACAGACTATCAAACTCCTACGAGCAGTACTTC.

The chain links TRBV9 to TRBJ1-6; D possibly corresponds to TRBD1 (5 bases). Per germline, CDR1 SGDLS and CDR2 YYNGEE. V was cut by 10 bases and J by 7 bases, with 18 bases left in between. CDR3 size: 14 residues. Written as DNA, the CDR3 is TGTGCCGCTAGCCGGGGCAGCAACAATTCACCCCTCCACTTT. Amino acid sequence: CAASRGSNNSPLHF.

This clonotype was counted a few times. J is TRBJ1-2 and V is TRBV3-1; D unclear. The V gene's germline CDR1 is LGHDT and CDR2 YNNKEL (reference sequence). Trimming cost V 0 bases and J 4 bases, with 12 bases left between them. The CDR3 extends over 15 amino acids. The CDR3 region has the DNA TGTGCCAGCAGCCAAGATGAAGGGATCGGCTATGGCTACACCTTC. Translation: CASSQDEGIGYGYTF.

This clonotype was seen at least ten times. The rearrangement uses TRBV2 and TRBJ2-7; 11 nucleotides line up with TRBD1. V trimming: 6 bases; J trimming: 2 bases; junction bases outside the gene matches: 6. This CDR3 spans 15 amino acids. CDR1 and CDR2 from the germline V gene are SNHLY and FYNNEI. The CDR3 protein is CASRWGGQGAYEQYF. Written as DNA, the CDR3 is TGTGCCAGCAGATGGGGGGGACAGGGGGCCTACGAGCAGTACTTC.

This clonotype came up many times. The CDR3 nucleotides read TGTGCCAGCACCGGACCCCCCCGGGGTACCGGGGAGCTGTTTTTT. Its protein product is CASTGPPRGTGELFF. The chain links TRBV25-1 to TRBJ2-2; tentative D call: TRBD2 (5 bases). The V gene's germline CDR1 is MGHDK and CDR2 SYGVNS. The CDR3 extends over 15 amino acids. V was clipped by 7 bases and J by 5 bases, with 17 bases between them.

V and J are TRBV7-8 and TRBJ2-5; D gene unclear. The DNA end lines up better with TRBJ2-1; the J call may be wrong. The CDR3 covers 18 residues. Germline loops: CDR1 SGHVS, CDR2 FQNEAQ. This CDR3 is CASSLIPWGGGAEDEQFF. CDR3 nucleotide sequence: TGTGCCAGCAGCTTAATCCCCTGGGGTGGTGGAGCAGAGGATGAGCAGTTCTTC.